Described below is a single T cell receptor beta chain sequence and its context. Its target is not known. Libraries were prepared by immunoSEQ multiplex PCR; TCRdb keeps only in-frame clonotypes and omits some of them. The data show about 130,000 clones, with roughly nine tenths seen just once and over 8% held by the top ten. Researchers grouped second doses given at about 4 or about 12 weeks into one pool. The sample is drawn from a study of T cell responses to AZD1222 COVID-19 vaccine. Study findings and constraints: Scientists sampled the repertoires only once the peak T cell response had passed. Spike-specific TCR breadth and depth both grew after two AZD1222 doses.

Trimming removed 8 bases at V and 8 bases at J, with 21 bases between. Germline-derived CDR1 and CDR2 are SEHNR and FQNEAQ (reference sequence). CDR3 size: 15 residues. The V gene is TRBV7-9, the J gene TRBJ1-4; tentatively, D is TRBD1 (6 bases). Here the sequenced sample was peripheral blood, taken 28 days after the second AZD1222 dose. The source is an adult who received the AZD1222 COVID-19 vaccine. The CDR3 DNA follows: TGTGCCAGCGTCCGGTCCGCGGGGGGCGGCGAAAAACTGTTTTTT. Translating it yields CASVRSAGGGEKLFF.